This T cell receptor (beta chain) comes out of a study of tumor-infiltrating lymphocytes in localized non-small cell lung cancer. Across the study: The cohort mixed smokers and never-smokers, several histologies, and some post-neoadjuvant-chemotherapy samples. Each patient gave resected tumor and non-adjacent uninvolved lung tissue.

There are 14 residues in the CDR3. Per germline, CDR1 SGHRS and CDR2 YFSETQ. Trimming stripped 0 bases from V and 1 base from J, with 7 bases between. Study results and limitations: Available tissue quantity limited TCR sequencing to a patient subset. No link was found between tumor T-cell fraction and recurrence-free survival.

Note on this clone: The antigen remains unidentified. Distinct nucleotide sequences in the sample also encode this CDR3.

Sequenced by immunoSEQ multiplex PCR; TCRdb stores in-frame clones only, minus some. The repertoire includes around 15,000 clones, roughly 72% of them detected once, and approximately 5.4% sits in the top ten. This chain connects TRBV5-1 to TRBJ2-5; D not certain. The sample consisted of lung tumor tissue. The sequence was collected from a human donor with non-small cell lung cancer. The CDR3: CASSLGSLQETQYF. Written as DNA, the CDR3 is TGCGCCAGCAGCTTGGGGTCACTCCAAGAGACCCAGTACTTC.